Each of the 16 T cell receptor beta chains below was sequenced from the same sample in a study of blood T cell repertoires in COVID-19. Clones were read by immunoSEQ multiplex PCR, and TCRdb kept only the in-frame ones, dropping some. Seen here are approximately 150,000 clones, 88% observed once, and the top ten hold roughly 1.9%. The source material was peripheral blood. Source of these receptors: a man aged 50 to 59 who had recovered from COVID-19.

The genes are TRBV9 and TRBJ2-3; a weak D match, TRBD1 (7 bases). This CDR3 is 13 amino acids long. The germline gives CDR1 SGDLS, CDR2 YYNGEE. V lost 6 bases and J lost 4, with 12 bases in between. CDR3: CASNDRDSDTQYF. In DNA, the CDR3 is TGTGCCAGCAACGACAGGGACTCAGATACGCAGTATTTT.

CDR3 sequence (DNA): TGTGCCAGTAGTTCCTACAGGGGTCGCGAGCAGTACTTC. Amino acids: CASSSYRGREQYF. V is TRBV19 and J is TRBJ2-7; 7 bases line up with TRBD1. Germline values: CDR1 LNHDA, CDR2 SQIVND (reference sequence). V trimming: 5 bases; J trimming: 6 bases; junction bases outside the gene matches: 7. This CDR3 is 13 amino acids long.

This clone is a singleton in its sample. The chain has TRBV6-5 and TRBJ2-5, with a possible D match to TRBD1 (7 bases). The CDR3 totals 15 residues. The V gene lost 5 bases and the J gene lost 1 base, with 14 bases spanning the gap. Germline loops: CDR1 MNHEY, CDR2 SVGAGI. The CDR3 sequence: CASSRGTVRQETQYF. CDR3 nucleotide sequence: TGTGCCAGCAGTCGCGGGACAGTACGCCAAGAGACCCAGTACTTC.

The V and J genes are TRBV30 and TRBJ2-7, with D maybe TRBD2 (5 bases). The germline V gene encodes CDR1 GTSNPN and CDR2 SVGIG (reference sequence). The CDR3 runs 14 residues. V was shortened by 3 bases and J by 1 base, with 13 bases between the two germline ends. CDR3 coding DNA: TGTGCCTGGAGCCTCCGGGGTCCTTCCTACGAGCAGTACTTC. Encoded protein: CAWSLRGPSYEQYF.

This chain joins TRBV28 and TRBJ1-5; D unclear. The CDR3 length is 14 residues. Per the germline V gene, CDR1 is MDHEN and CDR2 is SYDVKM. Deletions cut 5 bases from V and 2 bases from J, with 10 bases between. CDR3 amino acids: CASSSSLGNQPQHF. DNA for the CDR3: TGTGCCAGCAGTAGCTCCTTGGGCAATCAGCCCCAGCATTTT.

CDR3 in DNA: TGTGCCAGCAGCGACAGGGACAGGGGGTTGAGCGCTGAAGCTTTCTTT. Translating it yields CASSDRDRGLSAEAFF. V is TRBV7-2 and J is TRBJ1-1; TRBD1 aligns across 11 bases. Germline CDR1 reads SGHTA; CDR2 reads FQGNSA. The junction had 11 bases not matched to a gene; V was cut back by 5 bases and J by 6 bases. This CDR3 is 16 amino acids long. Full variable domain (outside the CDR3, taken from reference TRBV7-2 and TRBJ1-1): GAGVSQSPSNKVTEKGKDVELRCDPISGHTALYWYRQSLGQGLEFLIYFQGNSAPDKSGLPSDRFSAERTGGSVSTLTIQRTQQEDSAVYLCASSDRDRGLSAEAFFGQGTRLTVV.

CDR3 sequence (DNA): TGCAGTGCTAGTGGGCCGGACTCTAACGGCAATCAGCCCCAGCATTTT. Translation gives CSASGPDSNGNQPQHF. The gene calls are TRBV20-1 and TRBJ1-5; D is ambiguous. Trimming removed 3 bases from V and 2 bases from J, with 17 bases in between. This CDR3 is built from 16 residues. CDR1 DFQATT and CDR2 SNEGSKA come from the germline V gene (reference sequence).

V is TRBV5-1 and J is TRBJ1-2; D is unclear. V lost 7 bases, J lost 0 bases, and 22 bases lay in between. Germline assignment: CDR1 SGHRS and CDR2 YFSETQ. CDR3 length: 17 amino acids. The CDR3 bases are TGCGCCAGCTATACCTCCCCAAGAACAGTAGCTAACTATGGCTACACCTTC. Its protein product is CASYTSPRTVANYGYTF.

This clone has a single count. The rearrangement uses TRBV5-4 and TRBJ1-1; 8 bases are shared with TRBD1. The CDR3 has 18 amino acids. V lost 4 bases and J lost 0; bases outside the gene matches: 14. From germline, CDR1 is SGHNT and CDR2 YYREEE (reference sequence). Here the CDR3 reads CASSPKAGGGGMNTEAFF. The CDR3 coding sequence is TGTGCCAGCAGCCCAAAGGCAGGGGGCGGGGGAATGAACACTGAAGCTTTCTTT.

This clone showed up just a few times. V usage is TRBV9 and J usage is TRBJ2-7; perhaps TRBD2 as D (5 bases). The CDR3 is 13 amino acids. The germline gives CDR1 SGDLS, CDR2 YYNGEE. Trimming removed 0 bases at V and 7 bases at J, with 11 bases between. CDR3 sequence reads: CASSVDPGSEQYF. In DNA form, the CDR3 reads TGTGCCAGCAGCGTAGACCCGGGATCAGAGCAGTACTTC.

This clone came up once. CDR3 coding DNA: TGTGCCAGTAGTCGGGTCAATCAGCCCCAGCATTTT. Amino acids: CASSRVNQPQHF. The chain joins TRBV19 to TRBJ1-5; D is ambiguous. Germline lookup yields CDR1 LNHDA and CDR2 SQIVND (reference sequence). The CDR3 spans 12 residues. V shed 5 bases and J shed 3 bases, with 5 bases lying between them. The whole variable domain, remainder taken from reference TRBV19 and TRBJ1-5, is DGGITQSPKYLFRKEGQNVTLSCEQNLNHDAMYWYRQDPGQGLRLIYYSQIVNDFQKGDIAEGYSVSREKKESFPLTVTSAQKNPTAFYLCASSRVNQPQHFGDGTRLSIL.

As DNA, the CDR3 is TGTGCCAGCAGCTTACGTTTGCTAGCGGGGACTAGCGTCTACAATGAGCAGTTCTTC. Translating it yields CASSLRLLAGTSVYNEQFF. The rearrangement links TRBV7-2 to TRBJ2-1; 10 bases are a match to TRBD2. In germline, CDR1 is SGHTA, CDR2 FQGNSA. V was pared by 2 bases and J by 3 bases, with 13 bases of the junction left unmatched. The CDR3 spans 19 residues.

V usage is TRBV19 and J usage is TRBJ2-7; 11 bases line up with TRBD2. V was clipped by 6 bases and J by 5 bases; unmatched bases: 3. CDR1 is LNHDA, CDR2 SQIVND, per germline (reference sequence). The CDR3 sequence is 13 residues long. CDR3: CASRPLAGDEQYF. As DNA, the CDR3 is TGTGCCAGTAGGCCACTAGCGGGAGACGAGCAGTACTTC. Full variable domain (outside the CDR3, taken from reference TRBV19 and TRBJ2-7): DGGITQSPKYLFRKEGQNVTLSCEQNLNHDAMYWYRQDPGQGLRLIYYSQIVNDFQKGDIAEGYSVSREKKESFPLTVTSAQKNPTAFYLCASRPLAGDEQYFGPGTRLTVT.

DNA of the CDR3: TGTGCCAGCAGCTCGGGACAGGGCTCCTACGAGCAGTACTTC. It yields the protein CASSSGQGSYEQYF. This sequence joins TRBV5-6 and TRBJ2-7; 9 positions match TRBD1. V lost 3 bases and J lost 0; bases outside the gene matches: 1. The CDR3 covers 14 residues. In germline, CDR1 is SGHDT, CDR2 YYEEEE. The variable domain in full, with the rest retrieved from reference TRBV5-6 and TRBJ2-7, is DAGVTQSPTHLIKTRGQQVTLRCSPKSGHDTVSWYQQALGQGPQFIFQYYEEEERQRGNFPDRFSGHQFPNYSSELNVNALLLGDSALYLCASSSGQGSYEQYFGPGTRLTVT.

The chain is built from TRBV19 and TRBJ1-4; the match to TRBD1 covers 7 bases. CDR1 and CDR2 (germline): LNHDA, SQIVND (reference sequence). This CDR3 is built from 16 residues. With 5 bases clipped from V and 3 bases from J, the junction kept 9 bases outside the gene matches. As DNA, the CDR3 is TGTGCCAGTAGTCCTGGCGCGGGACAGTCTAATGAAAAACTGTTTTTT. Its protein is CASSPGAGQSNEKLFF.

The chain links TRBV29-1 to TRBJ2-3; D perhaps matches TRBD1 (6 bases). The length of the CDR3 is 18 residues. V lost 1 base, J lost 3 bases, and 23 bases lay in between. The germline V gene has CDR1 SQVTM and CDR2 ANQGSEA. The CDR3 DNA reads as TGCAGCGTTGAAGGAGGGGGATCCAACTACGCTTCAACAGATACGCAGTATTTT. It specifies CSVEGGGSNYASTDTQYF.